These 14 T cell receptor beta chains came from one sample sequenced in a study of a mutant IDH1 vaccine in newly diagnosed glioma. Time point indicated: week 47, end of study. A single vaccine dose contained 300 ug of mutant IDH1 20-mer peptide, and topical imiquimod was used with it. Generated by immunoSEQ multiplex PCR, the TCRdb table keeps only in-frame clones and is missing some. The sample lists 30,000 to 40,000 clones; 80% to 95% were seen once. Their cognate antigens are unknown. Sample: PBMCs, taken from a glioma patient whose treatment included an IDH1 peptide vaccine. All receptors come from a woman aged 40 to 50 with glioma.

The CDR3 is CASSPTSGSTDTQYF. The CDR3 DNA sequence: TGTGCCAGCAGCCCGACTAGCGGGAGTACAGATACGCAGTATTTT. The V call is TRBV9, the J call TRBJ2-3; 12 positions match TRBD2. The CDR3 runs 15 residues. V gave up 4 bases and J gave up 3 bases; unmatched junction bases: 3. Per the germline V gene, CDR1 is SGDLS and CDR2 is YYNGEE.

Of note for this clone: The sample holds other DNA sequences that translate to the same CDR3. This chain uses TRBV5-1 with TRBJ2-5; D is undetermined. The germline V gene has CDR1 SGHRS and CDR2 YFSETQ. This CDR3 has 11 amino acids. Trimming shortened V by 2 bases and J by 1 base, and 0 bases separated the two germline ends. The CDR3 sequence is CASSFQETQYF. For the CDR3, the DNA is TGCGCCAGCAGCTTCCAAGAGACCCAGTACTTC. Supplemented by reference TRBV5-1 and TRBJ2-5, the full variable domain reads KAGVTQTPRYLIKTRGQQVTLSCSPISGHRSVSWYQQTPGQGLQFLFEYFSETQRNKGNFPGRFSGRQFSNSRSEMNVSTLELGDSALYLCASSFQETQYFGPGTRLLVL.

The V gene is TRBV6-6, the J gene TRBJ2-3; the D is unclear. The V end lost 5 bases, the J end lost 5 bases, and 8 bases lay between the germline ends. Per germline, CDR1 MNHNY and CDR2 SVGAGI (reference sequence). The CDR3 covers 12 residues. The CDR3 reads CASSVTQDTQYF. The DNA of the CDR3 is TGTGCCAGCAGTGTGACTCAAGATACGCAGTATTTT.

CDR3 sequence (DNA): TGCGCCAGCAGCCAGGGACAGGGCTCACTCTATGGCTACACCTTC. It codes for CASSQGQGSLYGYTF. V and J are TRBV4-1 and TRBJ1-2; 9 nucleotides agree with TRBD1. V shed 3 bases and J 4 bases; nucleotides not matched to a gene: 6. This CDR3 comprises 15 residues. Per germline, CDR1 MGHRA and CDR2 YSYEKL.

This clone was picked up a small number of times. This chain links TRBV29-1 with TRBJ1-5; D perhaps matches TRBD1 (5 bases). CDR1 and CDR2 from the germline V gene are SQVTM and ANQGSEA. This CDR3 contains 14 residues. The V gene lost 2 bases and the J gene lost 0 bases, with 8 bases spanning the gap. The CDR3 spells CSVEPTVSNQPQHF. The CDR3 nucleotides read TGCAGCGTTGAACCGACAGTTAGCAATCAGCCCCAGCATTTT.

This clone was seen a single time. The chain links TRBV5-6 to TRBJ1-6; a weak D match, TRBD1 (6 bases). V lost 5 bases, J lost 9 bases, and 12 bases lay in between. Germline CDR1 is SGHDT and CDR2 is YYEEEE. This CDR3 spans 13 amino acids. CDR3 sequence: CASSLGQSSPLHF. CDR3 sequence (DNA): TGTGCCAGCAGTCTAGGACAGTCTTCACCCCTCCACTTT.

The rearrangement joins TRBV2 to TRBJ2-7, with 7 positions matching TRBD1. Germline V gene lookup returns CDR1 SNHLY and CDR2 FYNNEI. Unmatched junction bases numbered 8, after V lost 6 bases and J lost 6 bases. This CDR3 region has 13 residues. The CDR3 is CASSQDRLAEQYF. CDR3 coding DNA: TGTGCCAGCAGCCAGGACAGGCTGGCCGAGCAGTACTTC.

The table lists this clone with a count of one. The chain links TRBV30 to TRBJ2-7, with D tentatively TRBD2 (6 bases). Germline V gene lookup returns CDR1 GTSNPN and CDR2 SVGIG (reference sequence). The V end was cut by 4 bases, the J end by 2 bases, with 12 bases between. The CDR3 runs 13 residues. The CDR3 sequence is CAWTPGLAYEQYF. DNA for the CDR3: TGTGCCTGGACGCCGGGACTTGCCTACGAGCAGTACTTC.

V is TRBV4-2 and J is TRBJ2-1, with D perhaps TRBD1 (5 bases). Germline CDR1 LGHNA, CDR2 YNFKEQ. This CDR3 comprises 14 residues. V was pared by 3 bases and J by 1 base, with 7 bases between. CDR3: CASSHPGSYNEQFF. In nucleotides, the CDR3 is TGTGCCAGCAGCCACCCAGGGTCCTACAATGAGCAGTTCTTC.

CDR3 nucleotides: TGTGCCTGGACCGGGCGGGAGGGAAAATCCTACAATGAGCAGTTCTTC. Translating gives CAWTGREGKSYNEQFF. V and J are TRBV30 and TRBJ2-1, with 9 bases matching TRBD2. J gave up 1 base and V 4 bases, and 8 bases lay outside the gene matches. Germline V lookup: CDR1 GTSNPN, CDR2 SVGIG (reference sequence). This CDR3 contains 16 residues.

The chain couples TRBV25-1 to TRBJ2-7; D is unresolved. CDR1 MGHDK and CDR2 SYGVNS come from the germline V gene. The length of the CDR3 is 14 residues. Trimming took off 8 bases at V and 6 bases at J, with 20 bases between the two ends. The DNA of the CDR3 is TGTGCCAGCTCTGGTCAAGGGTGGTTTCGCGAGCAGTACTTC. It encodes CASSGQGWFREQYF.

The chain employs TRBV5-5 and TRBJ2-4, with D perhaps TRBD1 or TRBD2 (6 bases each). This CDR3 has 16 amino acids. Trimming took off 4 bases at V and 0 bases at J, with 14 bases between the two ends. Germline lookup yields CDR1 SGHKS and CDR2 YYEKEE (reference sequence). The CDR3 nucleotides read TGTGCCAGCAGCCCGGTGGGGGGCCTAGCCAAAAACATTCAGTACTTC. It yields the protein CASSPVGGLAKNIQYF.

The chain links TRBV5-1 to TRBJ2-3; D gene unclear. Trimming stripped 4 bases from V and 3 bases from J, with 3 bases between. CDR1 and CDR2 (germline): SGHRS, YFSETQ. The CDR3 covers 11 residues. The CDR3 DNA reads as TGCGCCAGCAGCGAAACAGATACGCAGTATTTT. Its protein product is CASSETDTQYF.

This chain connects TRBV5-6 to TRBJ1-2, with D uncertain. Germline assignment: CDR1 SGHDT and CDR2 YYEEEE. This CDR3 region has 12 residues. V was trimmed by 0 bases and J by 6 bases, leaving 6 bases between them. CDR3 protein: CASSLVGDGYTF. The CDR3 DNA follows: TGTGCCAGCAGCTTGGTTGGGGATGGCTACACCTTC.